This TCR beta chain was sequenced for a study of CD8+ T cells in alopecia areata. PBMC-derived CD4+ and CD8+ T cells were sorted. RNA, once extracted, was reverse transcribed into cDNA for use as the sequencing template. Produced via immunoSEQ multiplex PCR; TCRdb's table is partial and in-frame only. Among 150,000 to 200,000 clones listed, 59% were seen once. CDR3 size: 13 residues. Germline V gene data show CDR1 as MNHEY and CDR2 as SVGAGI. V gave up 2 bases and J gave up 6 bases, with 7 bases separating them. The chain carries TRBV6-5 and TRBJ1-4; D not resolved. The TCR sequence derives from a human donor with alopecia areata. This sample comprised CD4+ T cells sorted from blood, obtained at week 0. CDR3 bases: TGTGCCAGCAGTTACCATATAGATGAAAAACTGTTTTTT. This codes for CASSYHIDEKLFF.